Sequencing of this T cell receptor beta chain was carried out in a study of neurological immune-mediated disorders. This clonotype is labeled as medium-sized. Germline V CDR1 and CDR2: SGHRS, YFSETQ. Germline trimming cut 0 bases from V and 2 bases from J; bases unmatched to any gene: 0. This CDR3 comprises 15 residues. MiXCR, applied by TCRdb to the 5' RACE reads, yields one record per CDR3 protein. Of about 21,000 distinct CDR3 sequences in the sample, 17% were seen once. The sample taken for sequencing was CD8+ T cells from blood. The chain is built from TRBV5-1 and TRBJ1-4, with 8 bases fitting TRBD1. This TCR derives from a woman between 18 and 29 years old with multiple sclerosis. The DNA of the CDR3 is TGCGCCAGCAGCTTGGGGACAGGGACTAATGAAAAACTGTTTTTT. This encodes CASSLGTGTNEKLFF.